A selection of T cell receptor beta chains follows, all from one sample in a study of identical twins. MiXCR, applied by TCRdb to the 5' RACE reads, yields one record per CDR3 protein. The sample comprises roughly 250,000 distinct CDR3 sequences, 7.5% of which are singletons, and around 5% rests with the top ten. Another study also made use of these data, one on yellow fever vaccine responses in identical twins.

The sample comprised CD8+ T cells sorted from blood. The source of these receptors is a woman between 18 and 29 years old in good health. Both conserved end residues are part of each CDR3. The D gene is left open where the match is weak. Rows give clone size only sometimes, using once, few, many, or a class for an expanded clone.

clone_size,j_call,v_call,d_call,cdr3_nt,cdr3_aa
.,TRBJ2-5,TRBV20-1,TRBD1,TGCAGTGCACTGACAGGGAGTAGTGAGACCCAGTACTTC,CSALTGSSETQYF
.,TRBJ2-4,TRBV10-2,.,TGCGCCAGCAGTGAGGGCTACCCGACCGTCAAAAACATTCAGTACTTC,CASSEGYPTVKNIQYF
many,TRBJ1-4,TRBV5-1,.,TGCGCCAGCAGCCAAGACAGCGGCGGAAGCCCGGAAAAACTGTTTTTT,CASSQDSGGSPEKLFF
.,TRBJ2-7,TRBV2,.,TGTGCCAGCGAGGACAACTCCTACGAGCAGTACTTC,CASEDNSYEQYF
.,TRBJ2-1,TRBV11-2,.,TGTGCCAGCACCTTGGGCGATGAGCAGTTCTTC,CASTLGDEQFF
.,TRBJ2-7,TRBV20-1,.,TGCAGTGCTAGAGACAGGCGCTCCTACGAGCAGTACTTC,CSARDRRSYEQYF
many,TRBJ2-1,TRBV2,TRBD1,TGTGCCAGCCCTGCCGGACAGGAGTACAATGAGCAGTTCTTC,CASPAGQEYNEQFF
medium-sized,TRBJ2-2,TRBV5-1,TRBD1,TGCGCCAGCAGCAAGGTCCGGACAGGGGGCCACACCGGGGAGCTGTTTTTT,CASSKVRTGGHTGELFF
.,TRBJ1-2,TRBV20-1,.,TGCAGTGCTAGGGGTGATGAGGCGGTTGGGGGCTACACCTTC,CSARGDEAVGGYTF
.,TRBJ1-2,TRBV11-2,.,TGTGCCAGCAGCTCATTCGGCAGGGGCTTAGGACGTTATGGCTACACCTTC,CASSSFGRGLGRYGYTF
many,TRBJ2-1,TRBV4-1,TRBD1,TGCGCCAGCTCCCCGGGACAGGGGGCCGGAATAGGGTACAATGAGCAGTTCTTC,CASSPGQGAGIGYNEQFF
.,TRBJ2-3,TRBV7-2,TRBD2,TGTGCCAGCAGCTTTGGCGGGGGGAGGAAGGATACGCAGTATTTT,CASSFGGGRKDTQYF
.,TRBJ2-2,TRBV9,.,TGTGCCAGCAGCGCGTTCGGGAGCGGGACCGGGGAGCTGTTTTTT,CASSAFGSGTGELFF
few,TRBJ1-1,TRBV5-5,.,TGTGCCAGCGAATTAGGGGGGAACACTGAAGCTTTCTTT,CASELGGNTEAFF
few,TRBJ2-3,TRBV5-4,TRBD2,TGTGCCAGCAGCGGGGGGGAGGGCACAGATACGCAGTATTTT,CASSGGEGTDTQYF
few,TRBJ2-7,TRBV20-1,.,TGCAGTGCTAGCCCTCAGATCCAATATTACTACGAGCAGTACTTC,CSASPQIQYYYEQYF
.,TRBJ2-1,TRBV6-1,TRBD1,TGTGCCAGCAGGGCGGACAGGGGGCCCTACAATGAGCAGTTCTTC,CASRADRGPYNEQFF
many,TRBJ1-2,TRBV12-3/TRBV12-4,TRBD1,TGTGCCAGCAGTACAGGGGGCTATGGCTACACCTTC,CASSTGGYGYTF
few,TRBJ2-3,TRBV7-9,.,TGTGCCAGCAGCCCAGCCTTGGGTAGCGGTCACACAGATACGCAGTATTTT,CASSPALGSGHTDTQYF
few,TRBJ2-5,TRBV11-2,.,TGTGCCAGCAGCTTATCGACAGGTCAAGAGACCCAGTACTTC,CASSLSTGQETQYF
many,TRBJ2-7,TRBV4-1,.,TGCGCCAGCAGCCAAGTTCGGGAGGAGCAGTACTTC,CASSQVREEQYF
.,TRBJ1-6,TRBV4-1,TRBD1,TGCGCCAGCAGGGAGACAGGGGTGGGATCACCCCTCCACTTT,CASRETGVGSPLHF
.,TRBJ2-3,TRBV28,.,TGTGCCAGCAGTTTCTCTGCGGGAAGCACAGATACGCAGTATTTT,CASSFSAGSTDTQYF
many,TRBJ2-3,TRBV12-3/TRBV12-4,.,TGTGCCAGCAGTTTTACTAGCCTCACAGATACGCAGTATTTT,CASSFTSLTDTQYF
.,TRBJ2-1,TRBV11-2,TRBD2,TGTGCCAGCAGCTTAGGAGGCGGACTAGGGGCCTACAATGAGCAGTTCTTC,CASSLGGGLGAYNEQFF
.,TRBJ2-2,TRBV6-5,TRBD1,TGTGCCAGCACTTACGGTATCTACAGGGGCACCGGGGAGCTGTTTTTT,CASTYGIYRGTGELFF
few,TRBJ2-1,TRBV27,TRBD2,TGTGCCAGCAGTTTATATCCTAGCGGGAGGGCCGGTGAGCAGTTCTTC,CASSLYPSGRAGEQFF
.,TRBJ2-3,TRBV7-9,TRBD2,TGTGCCAGCAGCTACCTGAGCGGGAGGGGGACAGATACGCAGTATTTT,CASSYLSGRGTDTQYF
few,TRBJ2-3,TRBV19,.,TGTGCCACCACCCTGAGGGCAGGGGTGGCAGATACGCAGTATTTT,CATTLRAGVADTQYF
many,TRBJ1-1,TRBV4-1,.,TGCGCCAGCAGCCAAAAGGACGCCCAAGGAGCTTTCTTT,CASSQKDAQGAFF
.,TRBJ2-1,TRBV15,TRBD1,TGTGCCACCGGGACAGGGGGCCACAATGAGCAGTTCTTC,CATGTGGHNEQFF
.,TRBJ2-7,TRBV7-9,.,TGTGCCAGCAGCACCCCCCCAGGGTCGGATGACTACGAGCAGTACTTC,CASSTPPGSDDYEQYF
many,TRBJ2-1,TRBV24-1,TRBD2,TGTGCCACCGGGGGACTATACCCCCATGAGCAGTTCTTC,CATGGLYPHEQFF
.,TRBJ1-4,TRBV4-1,.,TGCGCCAGCAGCCAAGATTCCGGGGTACGACGTGAAAAACTGTTTTTT,CASSQDSGVRREKLFF
few,TRBJ2-3,TRBV2,TRBD1,TGTGCCAGCAGTGAATTCGGTGGACAGGGCTTTCTAGTCGGGACAGATACGCAGTATTTT,CASSEFGGQGFLVGTDTQYF
many,TRBJ2-3,TRBV10-3,.,TGTGCCATCAATGGGGCTGTTTCAGATACGCAGTATTTT,CAINGAVSDTQYF
many,TRBJ1-1,TRBV5-1,.,TGCGCCAGCAGTGGGGGGCCTAGCACTGAAGCTTTCTTT,CASSGGPSTEAFF
few,TRBJ2-1,TRBV2,.,TGTGCCAGCAGGACTGACAGCTACTACTCCTACAATGAGCAGTTCTTC,CASRTDSYYSYNEQFF
few,TRBJ2-1,TRBV28,.,TGTGCCAGCAGTTTGGGCCAACTCGGGGGTTACAATGAGCAGTTCTTC,CASSLGQLGGYNEQFF
.,TRBJ2-2,TRBV29-1,.,TGCAGCGTTGAAGAGGGAAACACCGGGGAGCTGTTTTTT,CSVEEGNTGELFF
few,TRBJ2-1,TRBV25-1,TRBD1,TGTGCCAGCAGTGGACAGGGGGCAAATGAGCAGTTCTTC,CASSGQGANEQFF
few,TRBJ2-3,TRBV12-3/TRBV12-4,TRBD2,TGTGCCAGCAAACCGGGACTAGCGGGTCCTAGCACAGATACGCAGTATTTT,CASKPGLAGPSTDTQYF
.,TRBJ2-3,TRBV7-7,.,TGTGCCAGCAGCTTAGCGCTGAGTAGCACAGATACGCAGTATTTT,CASSLALSSTDTQYF